The 13 T cell receptor beta chains below come from one sample, sequenced in a study of cytomegalovirus exposure and HLA in healthy donors. Use of 60 Vbeta and 13 Jbeta primers characterized the PCR. TCRdb's table, derived via immunoSEQ multiplex PCR, lists solely in-frame clones and lacks some. The sample lists 150,000 to 160,000 clones, more than 75% occurring once. Sequenced material: PBMCs. The receptors here all came from a man aged 25 to 40 in good health and CMV-seropositive.

The chain carries TRBV9 and TRBJ2-1; maybe TRBD2 (5 bases). Germline CDR1 is SGDLS and CDR2 is YYNGEE. This CDR3 has 15 amino acids. The V end lost 3 bases, the J end lost 4 bases, and 14 bases lay between the germline ends. CDR3 residues: CASSAGIQPYNEQFF. Written as DNA, the CDR3 is TGTGCCAGCAGCGCCGGGATCCAACCATACAATGAGCAGTTCTTC.

This chain connects TRBV5-8 to TRBJ2-1; TRBD2 matches 8 bases. In germline, CDR1 is SGHTS, CDR2 YDEGEE. J gave up 8 bases and V 7 bases, and 8 bases lay outside the gene matches. This CDR3 is 13 amino acids long. In DNA form, the CDR3 reads TGTGCCAGCGGAGCGGGAGTTAGGTATGAGCAGTTCTTC. Its protein product is CASGAGVRYEQFF.

The V gene is TRBV7-2, the J gene TRBJ2-1; D unclear. CDR1 and CDR2 from the germline V gene are SGHTA and FQGNSA. Trimming took 5 bases from V and 5 from J, leaving 16 bases between them. The CDR3 covers 15 residues. CDR3 bases: TGTGCCAGCAGCACAACCCGCCTTGTGCACAATGAGCAGTTCTTC. Encoded protein: CASSTTRLVHNEQFF.

This clone appeared once. CDR3 loop: CASSLEGGHTEAFF. The CDR3 DNA reads TGTGCCAGCAGCTTAGAGGGGGGGCACACTGAAGCTTTCTTT. The rearrangement uses TRBV7-8 and TRBJ1-1; perhaps TRBD1 as D (6 bases). The length of the CDR3 is 14 residues. V lost 1 base, J lost 3 bases, and 9 bases lay in between. CDR1 SGHVS and CDR2 FQNEAQ come from the germline V gene.

The rearrangement uses TRBV28 and TRBJ2-7; weak D call: TRBD2 (7 bases). Trimming removed 3 bases at V and 0 bases at J, with 15 bases between. Germline CDR1 is MDHEN and CDR2 is SYDVKM. The CDR3 length is 16 residues. The CDR3 sequence: CASSFGGEGVSYEQYF. The CDR3 DNA follows: TGTGCCAGCAGTTTTGGAGGGGAGGGGGTCTCCTACGAGCAGTACTTC.

The V gene is TRBV15, the J gene TRBJ2-5, with 9 positions matching TRBD2. This CDR3 comprises 15 residues. With V trimmed by 0 bases and J by 6 bases, 5 bases remained unmatched. In germline, CDR1 is LNHNV, CDR2 YYDKDF (reference sequence). The CDR3 spells CATSRDLAGAKTQYF. CDR3 nucleotides: TGTGCCACCAGCAGAGATTTAGCGGGAGCCAAGACCCAGTACTTC.

The chain carries TRBV6-6 and TRBJ1-1, with D perhaps matching TRBD1 (5 bases). Deletions cut 2 bases from V and 11 bases from J, with 21 bases between. CDR1 and CDR2 (germline): MNHNY, SVGAGI (reference sequence). The CDR3 loop spans 15 amino acids. CDR3 amino acids: CASSYGAAGPREAFF. The CDR3 nucleotides are TGTGCCAGCAGTTACGGGGCTGCAGGTCCCCGTGAGGCTTTCTTT.

As regards this clone: Mismatch with germline at one junction end may stem from a read error. The rearrangement uses TRBV28 and TRBJ1-1, with a possible D match to TRBD1 (5 bases). There are 11 residues in the CDR3. In germline, CDR1 is MDHEN, CDR2 SYDVKM. The CDR3 DNA follows: TGTGCCGGCAGTTTGGGGGGGGAAGCTTTCTTT. This codes for CAGSLGGEAFF.

The CDR3 loop reads CASSFGTISISEQFF. DNA for the CDR3: TGTGCCAGCAGTTTTGGGACTATCTCTATCAGTGAGCAGTTCTTC. V and J are TRBV6-6 and TRBJ2-1; 7 nucleotides align to TRBD2. The CDR3 is made up of 15 amino acids. With V trimmed by 4 bases and J by 9 bases, 12 bases remained unmatched. Germline V gene data show CDR1 as MNHNY and CDR2 as SVGAGI (reference sequence).

This rearrangement joins TRBV4-2 to TRBJ2-7; tentatively, D is TRBD2 (7 bases). The V gene lost 3 bases and the J gene lost 7 bases, with 22 bases spanning the gap. The germline CDR1 and CDR2 sequences are LGHNA and YNFKEQ. This CDR3 comprises 16 residues. CDR3 sequence (DNA): TGTGCCAGCAGCCATTTTCAGAGGGGGGGGGTGGGGGAGCAGTACTTC. Translated, it gives CASSHFQRGGVGEQYF.

V and J are TRBV4-2 and TRBJ2-6; 8 nucleotides align to TRBD1. The CDR3 length is 17 residues. Germline V lookup: CDR1 LGHNA, CDR2 YNFKEQ. Trimming removed 4 bases from V and 4 bases from J; junction bases left unmatched: 9. CDR3 in amino acids: CASSPTWTGTGANVLTF. In DNA form, the CDR3 reads TGTGCCAGCAGCCCCACCTGGACAGGGACCGGGGCCAACGTCCTGACTTTC.

The V gene is TRBV7-9, the J gene TRBJ2-7; D not certain. V was shortened by 5 bases and J by 2 bases, with 4 bases between the two germline ends. The CDR3 has 11 amino acids. Germline-derived CDR1 and CDR2 are SEHNR and FQNEAQ (reference sequence). The CDR3 coding sequence is TGTGCCAGCAGCCTAACCTACGAGCAGTACTTC. The encoded protein is CASSLTYEQYF.

The J gene is TRBJ2-2, the V gene TRBV5-1; D gene ambiguous. This CDR3 contains 13 residues. CDR1 and CDR2 (germline): SGHRS, YFSETQ. Trimming took 0 bases from V and 9 from J, leaving 9 bases between them. For the CDR3, the DNA is TGCGCCAGCAGCTTGGAATCCCATCGGGAGCTGTTTTTT. It translates to CASSLESHRELFF. Filled out from reference TRBV5-1 and TRBJ2-2, the complete variable domain reads KAGVTQTPRYLIKTRGQQVTLSCSPISGHRSVSWYQQTPGQGLQFLFEYFSETQRNKGNFPGRFSGRQFSNSRSEMNVSTLELGDSALYLCASSLESHRELFFGEGSRLTVL.